These 27 T cell receptor beta chains were sequenced from one sample in a study of post-analysis software for immune sequencing data. Study-wide results and limits: Among 4 or 5 TRBV segments more frequent in patients than controls were TRBV5-6, TRBV5-1 and TRBV20-1.

Unique molecular identifiers were built into the TCR beta cDNA libraries. From the PCR reads, TCRdb called clonotypes with MiXCR, one entry per CDR3 protein. The sample includes hundreds of thousands of distinct CDR3 sequences, around 64% seen only once; the top ten take roughly 10%. The antigens of these receptors remain unknown. The material sequenced was blood. The receptors were gathered from a girl aged 2 to 10 with multiple sclerosis.

This chain links TRBV20-1 with TRBJ2-1; 7 bases align to TRBD1. V trimming: 6 bases; J trimming: 5 bases; junction bases outside the gene matches: 7. This CDR3 has 13 residues. Germline CDR1 and CDR2: DFQATT and SNEGSKA (reference sequence). The CDR3 DNA reads TGCAGTGCGCCCCGCGACAGGGACAATGAGCAGTTCTTC. As protein: CSAPRDRDNEQFF.

The chain carries TRBV12-3 or TRBV12-4 and TRBJ2-7, with D unclear. The CDR3 is made up of 13 amino acids. The V end was cut by 6 bases, the J end by 1 base, with 10 bases between. In DNA form, the CDR3 reads TGTGCCAGCAGGAAACGGAATTCCTACGAGCAGTACTTC. This translates into CASRKRNSYEQYF.

This clonotype has a single count. The CDR3 DNA is TGTGCCAGCTCACCAACAGCGGGGGGGCTCCAAGAGACCCAGTACTTC. This translates into CASSPTAGGLQETQYF. The rearrangement joins TRBV18 to TRBJ2-5; 10 positions match TRBD2. Per germline, CDR1 KGHSH and CDR2 LQKENI. The J segment lost 1 base and the V segment lost 2 bases, leaving 4 bases of the junction unmatched. There are 16 residues in the CDR3.

The rearrangement joins TRBV6-5 to TRBJ2-1; D might be TRBD1 (5 bases). This CDR3 region has 13 residues. V dropped 3 bases and J dropped 7 bases, with 10 bases sitting between them. The germline V gene encodes CDR1 MNHEY and CDR2 SVGAGI. CDR3 DNA sequence: TGTGCCAGCAGTTATGGGCAGGGAAATGAGCAGTTCTTC. Protein: CASSYGQGNEQFF.

This clonotype was seen a few times. The chain links TRBV20-1 to TRBJ2-7, with 8 bases that match TRBD2. V lost 3 bases to trimming and J lost 1 base; unmatched junction nucleotides: 8. CDR3 length: 15 amino acids. The germline V gene has CDR1 DFQATT and CDR2 SNEGSKA (reference sequence). The CDR3 spells CSASYGREASYEQYF. The CDR3 DNA reads TGCAGTGCTAGTTATGGGCGGGAGGCTTCCTACGAGCAGTACTTC.

The V and J genes are TRBV10-2 and TRBJ2-6; TRBD2 agrees at 13 bases. The V gene's germline CDR1 is WSHSY and CDR2 SAAADI. The ends lost 2 bases at V and 0 bases at J; junction bases unmatched: 4. The CDR3 sequence is 19 residues long. The CDR3 sequence is CASSEGLAGVHSGANVLTF. CDR3 DNA sequence: TGCGCCAGCAGTGAGGGACTAGCGGGAGTGCACTCTGGGGCCAACGTCCTGACTTTC.

The chain has TRBV6-1 and TRBJ2-3; TRBD2 matches 11 bases. The CDR3 has 17 amino acids. The junction had 7 bases not matched to a gene; V was cut back by 5 bases and J by 0 bases. Germline-derived CDR1 and CDR2 are MNHNS and SASEGT. Here the CDR3 DNA reads TGTGCCAGCAGTCTCTCCGGGACTAGCGGCAGCACAGATACGCAGTATTTT. Its protein is CASSLSGTSGSTDTQYF.

This clonotype was seen only once. The CDR3 DNA sequence: TGCGCCAGCAGCTCTAAGGGCCTACCCAATGAGCAGTTCTTC. Amino acids: CASSSKGLPNEQFF. The rearrangement joins TRBV5-1 to TRBJ2-1; D is unclear. Germline values: CDR1 SGHRS, CDR2 YFSETQ. This CDR3 region has 14 residues. Trimming took 3 bases from V and 6 from J, leaving 13 bases between them.

This chain joins TRBV20-1 and TRBJ2-7; D is possibly TRBD2 (5 bases). The V end lost 4 bases, the J end lost 2 bases, and 12 bases lay between the germline ends. The CDR3 consists of 13 residues. Germline-derived CDR1 and CDR2 are DFQATT and SNEGSKA (reference sequence). This chain's CDR3 is CSATRAAAYEQYF. As DNA, the CDR3 is TGCAGTGCTACGCGGGCGGCCGCCTACGAGCAGTACTTC.

The table lists this clonotype with a few counts. CDR3: CAIKKAGTENTGELFF. CDR3 nucleotides: TGTGCCATCAAGAAGGCAGGGACAGAGAACACCGGGGAGCTGTTTTTT. The chain is built from TRBV10-3 and TRBJ2-2; TRBD1 agrees at 7 bases. CDR1 is ENHRY, CDR2 SYGVKD, per germline. The CDR3 has 16 residues. The J segment lost 1 base and the V segment lost 7 bases, leaving 9 bases of the junction unmatched.

This chain links TRBV12-5 with TRBJ2-7; 14 nucleotides match TRBD2. This CDR3 is built from 15 residues. The germline gives CDR1 LGHNT, CDR2 FRNRAP. J gave up 4 bases and V 4 bases, and 3 bases lay outside the gene matches. Here the CDR3 DNA reads TGTGCTAGTGGTTCCGGACTAGCGGGAGGATACGAGCAGTACTTC. It is translated as CASGSGLAGGYEQYF.

The rearrangement joins TRBV20-1 to TRBJ2-1; no reliable D call. Trimming removed 0 bases from V and 4 bases from J, with 7 bases in between. Looked up from germline, CDR1 is DFQATT and CDR2 is SNEGSKA (reference sequence). The CDR3 contains 13 residues. CDR3: CSARDPDYNEQFF. DNA of the CDR3: TGCAGTGCTAGAGATCCCGATTACAATGAGCAGTTCTTC.

This clonotype was observed once. CDR3 DNA sequence: TGTGCCAGCAGCTTATATTTAGCGGACCAAGAGACCCAGTACTTC. Its translation: CASSLYLADQETQYF. J is TRBJ2-5 and V is TRBV7-9; D may be TRBD2 (6 bases). From germline, CDR1 is SEHNR and CDR2 FQNEAQ (reference sequence). The CDR3 loop spans 15 amino acids. V gave up 2 bases and J gave up 0 bases, with 10 bases separating them.

The CDR3 spells CASRPPGIGSGANVLTF. The CDR3 DNA reads as TGCGCCAGCAGGCCTCCAGGGATTGGATCTGGGGCCAACGTCCTGACTTTC. The chain is built from TRBV5-1 and TRBJ2-6, with D perhaps TRBD1 (5 bases). Germline CDR1 SGHRS, CDR2 YFSETQ. CDR3 length equals 17 residues. The ends were cut back, 5 bases at V and 1 base at J, with 16 bases in the middle. Full variable domain (rest looked up from reference TRBV5-1 and TRBJ2-6): KAGVTQTPRYLIKTRGQQVTLSCSPISGHRSVSWYQQTPGQGLQFLFEYFSETQRNKGNFPGRFSGRQFSNSRSEMNVSTLELGDSALYLCASRPPGIGSGANVLTFGAGSRLTVL.

The chain links TRBV12-5 to TRBJ1-1; 7 bases are a match to TRBD1. The ends lost 2 bases at V and 5 bases at J; junction bases unmatched: 14. Germline values: CDR1 LGHNT, CDR2 FRNRAP. This CDR3 has 17 amino acids. For the CDR3, the DNA is TGTGCTAGTGGTTTGTCAGGGCTGGTGGTGGGACAGACTGAAGCTTTCTTT. Translated: CASGLSGLVVGQTEAFF.

This clonotype appeared once. This chain joins TRBV6-2 or TRBV6-3 and TRBJ1-3; 9 positions match TRBD1. CDR1 and CDR2 (germline): MNHEY, SVGEGT. V lost 6 bases to trimming and J lost 0 bases; unmatched junction nucleotides: 3. The CDR3 length is 15 residues. CDR3 sequence: CASRGTGSSGNTIYF. In DNA form, the CDR3 reads TGTGCCAGCAGGGGGACAGGGAGCTCTGGAAACACCATATATTTT.

This chain connects TRBV6-6 to TRBJ2-1; possibly TRBD1 for D (7 bases). V shed 6 bases and J shed 12 bases, with 27 bases lying between them. The CDR3 totals 16 residues. CDR1 and CDR2 (germline): MNHNY, SVGAGI (reference sequence). CDR3 residues: CASSAPRGTVGLGQFF. Written as DNA, the CDR3 is TGTGCCAGCAGCGCCCCTCGGGGGACAGTGGGATTGGGGCAGTTCTTC.

This chain connects TRBV2 to TRBJ1-2; D gene ambiguous. The CDR3 sequence is 13 residues long. CDR1 and CDR2 (germline): SNHLY, FYNNEI. Trimming removed 4 bases at V and 5 bases at J, with 11 bases between. CDR3 nucleotides: TGTGCCAGCAGTGGGCCCGGGTCTTATGGCTACACCTTC. It codes for CASSGPGSYGYTF.

As to this clonotype: The junction differs from germline at one of its ends, possibly a read error. This sequence joins TRBV20-1 and TRBJ1-2, with a weak D call TRBD1 (5 bases). Germline V CDR1 and CDR2: DFQATT, SNEGSKA (reference sequence). The CDR3 has 11 amino acids. The CDR3 DNA sequence: TGCAGTGCTAGAGTGGAAAGGGGCTGCACCTTC. The encoded protein is CSARVERGCTF.

This clonotype was observed a handful of times. The chain couples TRBV20-1 to TRBJ2-7; the D gene is possibly TRBD1 (6 bases). Trimming cost V 0 bases and J 9 bases, with 15 bases left between them. The CDR3 consists of 13 residues. The germline CDR1 and CDR2 sequences are DFQATT and SNEGSKA (reference sequence). This CDR3 is CSARDLSTGAQYF. CDR3 sequence (DNA): TGCAGTGCTAGAGATTTGTCGACAGGCGCGCAGTACTTC.

The rearrangement links TRBV7-2 to TRBJ2-1; the D gene is possibly TRBD2 (6 bases). In germline, CDR1 is SGHTA, CDR2 FQGNSA. This CDR3 is built from 17 residues. Trimming shortened V by 1 base and J by 6 bases, and 19 bases separated the two germline ends. This CDR3 reads CASSLVGGVGGVNEQFF. As DNA, the CDR3 is TGTGCCAGCAGCTTAGTGGGCGGAGTAGGAGGGGTCAATGAGCAGTTCTTC. Together with reference TRBV7-2 and TRBJ2-1, the CDR3 gives the full variable domain: GAGVSQSPSNKVTEKGKDVELRCDPISGHTALYWYRQSLGQGLEFLIYFQGNSAPDKSGLPSDRFSAERTGGSVSTLTIQRTQQEDSAVYLCASSLVGGVGGVNEQFFGPGTRLTVL.

This chain links TRBV5-1 with TRBJ2-5; possibly TRBD1 for D (6 bases). V was shortened by 4 bases and J by 4 bases, with 17 bases between the two germline ends. The germline V gene has CDR1 SGHRS and CDR2 YFSETQ. The CDR3 sequence is 15 residues long. The CDR3 loop reads CASSPGTREGETQYF. For the CDR3, the DNA is TGCGCCAGCAGCCCTGGGACACGGGAAGGAGAGACCCAGTACTTC.

This chain links TRBV6-5 with TRBJ2-7; the match to TRBD2 covers 9 bases. The assigned J gene may be wrong: the sequence end matches TRBJ2-5 better. The CDR3 extends over 15 amino acids. From germline, CDR1 is MNHEY and CDR2 SVGAGI. The CDR3: CASRPSGRREETQYF. The CDR3 nucleotides are TGTGCCAGCAGACCCAGCGGGAGGCGGGAAGAGACCCAGTACTTC.

This clonotype was counted a single time. V gene TRBV6-6 combines with J gene TRBJ1-1, with 8 nucleotides matching TRBD1. Germline-derived CDR1 and CDR2 are MNHNY and SVGAGI (reference sequence). The V gene end was trimmed by 8 bases and the J gene end by 1 base; junction bases not matched to a gene: 6. The CDR3 covers 14 residues. CDR3 nucleotides: TGTGCCAGCGCCAACAGGGGGTCGAACACTGAAGCTTTCTTT. Its protein product is CASANRGSNTEAFF.

CDR3 nucleotide sequence: TGTGCCAGCAGCCAACTGGACAGGGTCGAGACCCAGTACTTC. The encoded protein is CASSQLDRVETQYF. The rearrangement links TRBV14 to TRBJ2-5; 8 bases align to TRBD1. This CDR3 is built from 14 residues. CDR1 and CDR2 from the germline V gene are SGHDN and FVKESK. Trimming removed 2 bases from V and 5 bases from J; junction bases left unmatched: 4.

As to this clonotype: With a much larger clone just one base away, this may be a read error. This chain joins TRBV15 and TRBJ2-7; 10 bases align to TRBD1. The CDR3 covers 15 residues. J gave up 6 bases and V 5 bases, and 10 bases lay outside the gene matches. From germline, CDR1 is LNHNV and CDR2 YYDKDF (reference sequence). The CDR3 sequence: CATSEGQGKWCEQYF. The CDR3, as DNA: TGTGCCACCAGCGAGGGACAGGGGAAATGGTGCGAGCAGTACTTC.

This sequence joins TRBV20-1 and TRBJ2-3, with D hard to call. Germline loops: CDR1 DFQATT, CDR2 SNEGSKA (reference sequence). The CDR3 is made up of 10 amino acids. V lost 6 bases and J 6 bases, leaving 7 bases between the germline ends. CDR3: CSAWVDTQYF. In DNA form, the CDR3 reads TGCAGTGCGTGGGTGGATACGCAGTATTTT.